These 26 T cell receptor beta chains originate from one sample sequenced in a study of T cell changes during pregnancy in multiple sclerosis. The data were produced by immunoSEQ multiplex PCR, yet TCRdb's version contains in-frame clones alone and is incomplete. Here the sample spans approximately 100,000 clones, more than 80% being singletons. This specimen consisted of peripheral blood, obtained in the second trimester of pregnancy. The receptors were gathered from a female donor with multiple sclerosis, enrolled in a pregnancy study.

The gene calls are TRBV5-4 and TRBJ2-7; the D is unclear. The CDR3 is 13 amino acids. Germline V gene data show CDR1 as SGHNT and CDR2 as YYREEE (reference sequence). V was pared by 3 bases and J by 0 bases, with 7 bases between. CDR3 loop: CASSSKSSYEQYF. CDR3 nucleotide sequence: TGTGCCAGCAGCTCCAAGAGCTCCTACGAGCAGTACTTC.

CDR3 amino acids: CASSQFAQGADYGYTF. The CDR3 DNA reads as TGTGCCAGCAGCCAATTCGCGCAGGGGGCAGACTATGGCTACACCTTC. The chain employs TRBV14 and TRBJ1-2, with 8 bases aligning to TRBD1. The CDR3 totals 16 residues. Unmatched junction bases numbered 8, after V lost 2 bases and J lost 3 bases. Per germline, CDR1 SGHDN and CDR2 FVKESK.

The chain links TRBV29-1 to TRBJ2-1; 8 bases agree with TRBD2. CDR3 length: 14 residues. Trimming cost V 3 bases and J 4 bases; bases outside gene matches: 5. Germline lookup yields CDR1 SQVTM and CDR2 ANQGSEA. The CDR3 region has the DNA TGCAGCGTTGACGGCGGGAGGAAGTACAATGAGCAGTTCTTC. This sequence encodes CSVDGGRKYNEQFF.

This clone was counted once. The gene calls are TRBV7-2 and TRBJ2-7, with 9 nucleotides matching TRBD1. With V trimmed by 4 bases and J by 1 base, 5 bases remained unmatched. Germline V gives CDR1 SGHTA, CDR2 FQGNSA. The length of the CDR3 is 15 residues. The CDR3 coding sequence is TGTGCCAGCAGCTCCTGGGACAGGGTGTCCTACGAGCAGTACTTC. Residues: CASSSWDRVSYEQYF.

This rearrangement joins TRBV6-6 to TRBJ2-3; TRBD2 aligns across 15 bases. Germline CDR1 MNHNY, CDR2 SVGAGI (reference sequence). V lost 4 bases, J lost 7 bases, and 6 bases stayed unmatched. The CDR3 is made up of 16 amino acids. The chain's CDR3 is CASSFTGLAGGNTQYF. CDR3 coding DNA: TGTGCCAGCAGTTTCACGGGACTAGCGGGAGGAAATACGCAGTATTTT.

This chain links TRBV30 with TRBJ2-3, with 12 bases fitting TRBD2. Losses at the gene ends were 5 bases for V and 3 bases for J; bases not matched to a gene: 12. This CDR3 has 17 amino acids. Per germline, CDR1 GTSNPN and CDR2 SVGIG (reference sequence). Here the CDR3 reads CAWGGIQLAGGTDTQYF. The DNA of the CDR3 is TGTGCCTGGGGAGGCATCCAACTAGCGGGGGGAACAGATACGCAGTATTTT.

DNA for the CDR3: TGCGCCAGCAGCTCATCAGGGGGTTCCTACAATGAGCAGTTCTTC. It translates to CASSSSGGSYNEQFF. This sequence joins TRBV5-1 and TRBJ2-1, with TRBD1 matching 7 bases. V shed 3 bases, J shed 1 base, and the junction held 4 bases outside the gene matches. This CDR3 is built from 15 residues. Germline CDR1 reads SGHRS; CDR2 reads YFSETQ.

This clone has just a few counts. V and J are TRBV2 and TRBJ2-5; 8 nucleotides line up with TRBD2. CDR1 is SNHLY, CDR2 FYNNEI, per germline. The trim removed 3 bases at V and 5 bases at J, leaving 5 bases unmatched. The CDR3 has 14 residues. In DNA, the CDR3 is TGTGCCAGCAGTGACTTAGCGGGGTGGGAGACCCAGTACTTC. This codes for CASSDLAGWETQYF.

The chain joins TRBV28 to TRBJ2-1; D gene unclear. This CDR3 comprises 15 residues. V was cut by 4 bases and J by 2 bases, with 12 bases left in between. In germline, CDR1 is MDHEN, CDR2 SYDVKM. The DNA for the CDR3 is TGTGCCAGCAGTTACCTTTTAACTACCTACAATGAGCAGTTCTTC. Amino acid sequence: CASSYLLTTYNEQFF.

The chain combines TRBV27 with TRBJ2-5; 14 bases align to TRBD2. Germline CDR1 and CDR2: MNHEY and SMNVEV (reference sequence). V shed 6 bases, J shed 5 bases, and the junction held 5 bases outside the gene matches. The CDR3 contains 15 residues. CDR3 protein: CASRGLAGAQETQYF. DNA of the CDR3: TGTGCCAGCAGGGGACTAGCGGGAGCTCAGGAGACCCAGTACTTC.

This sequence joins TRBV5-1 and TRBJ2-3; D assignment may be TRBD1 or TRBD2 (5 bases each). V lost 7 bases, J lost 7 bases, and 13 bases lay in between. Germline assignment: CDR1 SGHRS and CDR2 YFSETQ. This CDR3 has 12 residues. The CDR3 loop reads CASGLGENTQYF. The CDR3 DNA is TGCGCCAGCGGTTTGGGGGAGAATACGCAGTATTTT.

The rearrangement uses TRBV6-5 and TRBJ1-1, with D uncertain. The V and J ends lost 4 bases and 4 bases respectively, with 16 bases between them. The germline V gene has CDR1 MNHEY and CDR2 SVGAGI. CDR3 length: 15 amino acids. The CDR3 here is CASSFLPRIGTEAFF. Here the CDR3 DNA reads TGTGCCAGCAGTTTTCTTCCACGCATCGGCACTGAAGCTTTCTTT.

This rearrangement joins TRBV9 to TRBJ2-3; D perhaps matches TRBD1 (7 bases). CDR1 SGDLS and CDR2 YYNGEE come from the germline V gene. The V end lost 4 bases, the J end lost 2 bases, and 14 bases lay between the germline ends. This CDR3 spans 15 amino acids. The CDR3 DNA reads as TGTGCCAGCAGCAAAGGAGGGGGCACCACAGATACGCAGTATTTT. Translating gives CASSKGGGTTDTQYF.

CDR3 sequence reads: CASSYSLVGNEQYF. The CDR3 bases are TGTGCCAGCAGTTACTCACTAGTGGGGAACGAGCAGTACTTC. This chain links TRBV6-6 with TRBJ2-7; possibly TRBD2 for D (5 bases). This CDR3 comprises 14 residues. The germline gives CDR1 MNHNY, CDR2 SVGAGI (reference sequence). Trimming took 0 bases from V and 5 from J, leaving 11 bases between them.

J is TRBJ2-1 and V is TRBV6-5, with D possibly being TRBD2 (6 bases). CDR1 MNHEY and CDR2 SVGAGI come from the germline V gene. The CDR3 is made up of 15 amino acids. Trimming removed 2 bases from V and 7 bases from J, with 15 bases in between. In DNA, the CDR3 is TGTGCCAGCAGTTACGTTAGCGGCGTTCCGAATGAGCAGTTCTTC. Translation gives CASSYVSGVPNEQFF.

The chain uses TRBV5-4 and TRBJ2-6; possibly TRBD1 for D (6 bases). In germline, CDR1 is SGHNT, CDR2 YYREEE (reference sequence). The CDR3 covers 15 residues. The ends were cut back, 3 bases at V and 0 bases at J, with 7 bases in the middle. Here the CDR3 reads CASSWTASGANVLTF. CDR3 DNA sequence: TGTGCCAGCAGCTGGACAGCCTCTGGGGCCAACGTCCTGACTTTC.

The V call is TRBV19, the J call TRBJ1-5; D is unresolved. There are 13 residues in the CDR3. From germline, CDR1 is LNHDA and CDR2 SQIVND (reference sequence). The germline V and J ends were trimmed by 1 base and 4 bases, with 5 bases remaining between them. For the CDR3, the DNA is TGTGCCAGTAGTATAGGCAGAAATCAGCCCCAGCATTTT. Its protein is CASSIGRNQPQHF.

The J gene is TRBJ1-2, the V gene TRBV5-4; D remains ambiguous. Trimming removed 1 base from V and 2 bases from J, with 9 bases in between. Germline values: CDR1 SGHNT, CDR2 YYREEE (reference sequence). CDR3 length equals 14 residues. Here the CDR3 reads CASSLNWLNYGYTF. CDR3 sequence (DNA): TGTGCCAGCAGCTTGAACTGGTTAAACTATGGCTACACCTTC.

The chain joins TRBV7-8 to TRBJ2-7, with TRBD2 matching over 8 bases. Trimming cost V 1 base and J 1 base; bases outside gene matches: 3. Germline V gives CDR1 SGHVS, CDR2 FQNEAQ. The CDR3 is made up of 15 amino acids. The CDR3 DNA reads TGTGCCAGCAGCTTAGAACTAGCGGATTCCTACGAGCAGTACTTC. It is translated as CASSLELADSYEQYF.

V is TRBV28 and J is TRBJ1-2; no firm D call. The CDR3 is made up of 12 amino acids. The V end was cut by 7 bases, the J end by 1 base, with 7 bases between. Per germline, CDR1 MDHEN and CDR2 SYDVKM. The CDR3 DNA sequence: TGTGCCAGCACAGAGGGTAACTATGGCTACACCTTC. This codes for CASTEGNYGYTF.

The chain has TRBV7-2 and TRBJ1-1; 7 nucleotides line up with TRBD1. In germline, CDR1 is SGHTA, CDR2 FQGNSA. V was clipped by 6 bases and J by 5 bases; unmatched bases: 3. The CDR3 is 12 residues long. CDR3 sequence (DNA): TGTGCCAGCAGAACAGGGGTGACTGAAGCTTTCTTT. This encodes CASRTGVTEAFF.

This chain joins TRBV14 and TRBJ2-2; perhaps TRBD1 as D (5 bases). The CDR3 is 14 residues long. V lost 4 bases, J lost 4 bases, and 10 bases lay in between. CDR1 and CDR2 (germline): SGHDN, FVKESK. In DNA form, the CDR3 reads TGTGCCAGCAGCCCACGCCAGGGCACCGGGGAGCTGTTTTTT. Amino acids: CASSPRQGTGELFF.

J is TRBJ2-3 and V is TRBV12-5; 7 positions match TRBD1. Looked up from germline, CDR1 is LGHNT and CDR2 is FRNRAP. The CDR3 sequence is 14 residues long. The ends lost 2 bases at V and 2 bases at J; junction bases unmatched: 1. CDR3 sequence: CASGLTGATDTQYF. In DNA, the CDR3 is TGTGCTAGTGGTTTGACAGGGGCCACAGATACGCAGTATTTT.

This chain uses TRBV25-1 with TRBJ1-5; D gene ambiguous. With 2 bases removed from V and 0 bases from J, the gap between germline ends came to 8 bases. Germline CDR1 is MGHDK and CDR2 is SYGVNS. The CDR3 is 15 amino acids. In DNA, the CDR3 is TGTGCCAGCAGTGAAACGGGATATAGCAATCAGCCCCAGCATTTT. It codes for CASSETGYSNQPQHF.

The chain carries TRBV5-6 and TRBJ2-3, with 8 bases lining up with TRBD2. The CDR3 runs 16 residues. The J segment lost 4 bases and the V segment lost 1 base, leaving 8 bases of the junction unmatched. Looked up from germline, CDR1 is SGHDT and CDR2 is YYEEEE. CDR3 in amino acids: CASSLMGLEVPDTQYF. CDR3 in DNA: TGTGCCAGCAGCTTGATGGGACTAGAGGTCCCAGATACGCAGTATTTT.

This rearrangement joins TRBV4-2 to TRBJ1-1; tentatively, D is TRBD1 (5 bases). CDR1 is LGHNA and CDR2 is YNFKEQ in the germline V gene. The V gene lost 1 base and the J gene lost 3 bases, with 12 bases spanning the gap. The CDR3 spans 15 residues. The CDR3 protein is CASSQVTGGDTEAFF. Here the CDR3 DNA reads TGTGCCAGCAGCCAAGTTACGGGGGGGGACACTGAAGCTTTCTTT.